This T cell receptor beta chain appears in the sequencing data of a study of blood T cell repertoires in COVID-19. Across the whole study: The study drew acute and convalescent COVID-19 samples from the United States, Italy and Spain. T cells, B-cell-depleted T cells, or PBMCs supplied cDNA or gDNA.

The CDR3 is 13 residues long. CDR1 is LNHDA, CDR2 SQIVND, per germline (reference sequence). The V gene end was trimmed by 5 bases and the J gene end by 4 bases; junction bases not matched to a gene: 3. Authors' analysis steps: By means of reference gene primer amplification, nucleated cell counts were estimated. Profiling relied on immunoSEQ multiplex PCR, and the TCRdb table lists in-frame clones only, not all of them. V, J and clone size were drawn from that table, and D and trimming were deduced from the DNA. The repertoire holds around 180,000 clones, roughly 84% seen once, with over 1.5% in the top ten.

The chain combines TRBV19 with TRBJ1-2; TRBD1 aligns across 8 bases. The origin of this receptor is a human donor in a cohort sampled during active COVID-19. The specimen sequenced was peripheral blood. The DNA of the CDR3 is TGTGCCAGTAGTGCAGGGACAGGCTATGGCTACACCTTC. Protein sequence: CASSAGTGYGYTF.